These T cell receptor beta chains were read from a single sample in a study of T cells in Graves' hyperthyroidism and ophthalmopathy. Each CDR3 protein gets one entry after TCRdb re-called the multiplex PCR reads with MiXCR. The data contain approximately 600,000 distinct CDR3 sequences, roughly 20% of them seen just once; the ten biggest clones take up about 35%. Sequencing was done on a sample of blood. These receptors were collected from a man aged 25-45 years with Graves' ophthalmopathy. The CDR3 runs from the conserved cysteine through the conserved F or W. D genes are given only for firm matches. Not every row has a clone size; where given, it reads once, few, many or a size class.

V	J	size	D	CDR3	DNA
TRBV4-2	TRBJ2-7	.	TRBD2	CASSNIAGSYEQYF	TGTGCCAGCAGCAATATAGCGGGATCCTACGAGCAGTACTTC
TRBV28	TRBJ1-3	few	TRBD1	CASSLPTTGSGNTIYF	TGTGCCAGCAGTTTACCGACGACAGGGTCCGGAAACACCATATATTTT
TRBV14	TRBJ2-7	.	TRBD2	CASSQVVSGSGHSYEQYF	TGTGCCAGCAGCCAAGTCGTTAGCGGGAGTGGGCACTCCTACGAGCAGTACTTC
TRBV4-3	TRBJ2-2	.	.	CASSPGTTITGELFF	TGCGCCAGCAGCCCTGGGACAACAATTACCGGGGAGCTGTTTTTT
TRBV30	TRBJ1-3	.	TRBD1	CAWRGTGAGNTIYF	TGTGCCTGGAGAGGGACAGGGGCTGGAAACACCATATATTTT
TRBV7-9	TRBJ2-5	.	.	CASSFGAGILSETQYF	TGTGCCAGCAGCTTTGGGGCGGGAATTCTGTCAGAGACCCAGTACTTC
TRBV15	TRBJ1-2	few	.	CATSRDLQDGYTF	TGTGCCACCAGCAGAGATCTGCAGGATGGCTACACCTTC
TRBV29-1	TRBJ1-1	many	.	CSVQYMNTEAFF	TGCAGCGTTCAGTACATGAACACTGAAGCTTTCTTT
TRBV27	TRBJ1-4	few	TRBD1	CASSLGQGREKLFF	TGTGCCAGCAGTCTCGGACAGGGAAGGGAAAAACTGTTTTTT
TRBV12-5	TRBJ2-2	once	TRBD2	CASGLSRTSGTEGTGELFF	TGTGCTAGTGGTTTGTCAAGGACTAGCGGGACGGAAGGCACCGGGGAGCTGTTTTTT